This TCR beta chain was captured in a study of T cell repertoires in cytomegalovirus infection. At the level of the study: CMV infection and matching HLA type were both indicated by public TCR beta signatures.

TCRdb re-called the reads with MiXCR, one entry per CDR3 protein. The sample lists around 450,000 distinct CDR3 sequences, about 33% occurring once. V lost 1 base to trimming and J lost 12 bases, with 13 bases between them. Looked up from germline, CDR1 is LGHNA and CDR2 is YSLEER. The CDR3 loop spans 13 amino acids. V gene TRBV4-3 combines with J gene TRBJ2-4; D gene unclear. The origin of this receptor is a human donor in good health (CMV status not recorded). Some clones in this sample may be carry-over from other donors' samples. The sequencing sample was made of PBMCs. The DNA of the CDR3 is TGCGCCAGCAGCCAAGGTCCGGGTAGTACTCAGTACTTC. Residues: CASSQGPGSTQYF.